This TCR beta chain was recovered during a study of shared T cell receptors in the human thymus. This clone was counted a few times. The protocol was immunoSEQ multiplex PCR, while the TCRdb copy is restricted to in-frame clones and leaves out a portion. The profile shows 700,000 to 750,000 clones, around 85% of them singletons. The CDR3 is 18 amino acids. The ends lost 1 base at V and 4 bases at J; junction bases unmatched: 9. CDR1 LGHNA and CDR2 YNFKEQ come from the germline V gene. In addition, the sample was reused for a study of human thymus T cells. That publication notes: It was from resections taken during corrective heart surgery that the thymus tissue came.

This clonotype was obtained from a girl under three years old with a congenital heart defect. Sequenced sample: thymocytes. The gene calls are TRBV4-2 and TRBJ2-2; 10 bases fit TRBD2. CDR3 loop: CASSQVGLAGVTTGELFF. The CDR3 DNA follows: TGTGCCAGCAGCCAAGTCGGGCTAGCGGGGGTTACCACCGGGGAGCTGTTTTTT.